The TCR beta chain under discussion was sequenced for a study of T cells in Graves' hyperthyroidism and ophthalmopathy (dated by TCRdb to the late 2010s). Broadly, across the study: Peripheral blood was collected at initial diagnosis, before any treatment. In addition, the study compared T-cell repertoires in thyroid tissue and in blood from roughly six Graves' hyperthyroidism patients. According to the paper, TCR Vbeta CDR3 sequencing was carried out on about 140 peripheral blood samples, which came from about 45 ophthalmopathy, around 74 hyperthyroidism and 17 progressor patients. The approximately 100 discovery patients were randomly divided into training and test sets at a 7:3 ratio. Whether ophthalmopathy could be predicted prospectively was tested in an independent validation cohort made up of 18 to 20 hyperthyroidism patients plus 17 patients who later progressed to ophthalmopathy. A discovery cohort of approximately 97 patients, about 40 with Graves' ophthalmopathy and 57 with stable Graves' hyperthyroidism, was used to find distinguishing TCR V-J signatures. After sampling, hyperthyroidism patients received methimazole starting at 30 mg daily, and ophthalmopathy patients received high-dose intravenous methylprednisolone.

Hyperthyroidism patients were newly diagnosed, with disease duration under 2 months, and aged 18 to 65 years. Any patient with an uncontrolled infection, another autoimmune disease, pregnancy or lactation was excluded. Diagnoses were based on clinical symptoms, serum thyroxine and TRAb, thyroid ultrasound and orbital computed tomography. For progressor patients, blood was drawn at the first diagnosis of hyperthyroidism, before any ophthalmopathy symptoms had appeared. Ficoll-Paque density gradient centrifugation was used to isolate PBMCs from about 10 ml of fresh peripheral blood. Progressor patients were initially diagnosed with Graves' hyperthyroidism and developed ophthalmopathy during follow-up. Trizol reagent was used to extract total RNA, and RNA quality was then checked on an Agilent 2100 Bioanalyzer. The TCR beta CDR3 regions were amplified from RNA transcripts. A first-round RT-PCR of the TCR CDR3 used the HTBI primer set with the Qiagen OneStep RT-PCR kit. Libraries were constructed in a second round of multiplex PCR, after which size selection and purification were carried out. Sequencing of the libraries was done on an Illumina HiSeq2000 using paired-end 100 bp reads. Processing in the source paper ran as follows. SOAPnuke was used to process the raw data, with reads discarded if the reads contained adapters or uncalled bases, had a mean Phred below 15, or lacked an exact constant-primer or identifier match. High-quality paired reads were merged using COPE v1.2.5, and each unique nucleotide sequence was defined as a clonotype. MiTCR v1.1 was used to align the clonotypes against IMGT TRBV, TRBD and TRBJ reference segments. Only V-J combinations with frequency above 0.0001, covering approximately 99% of repertoires, were analysed. The TCS score was defined as the ratio of F50 (clonal expansion) to E x V (chaos), calculated using BLOSUM62-based TCRdist between CDR3 peptides within each V-J. Welch's t-statistics and random forest reduced around 510 V-J features to 13, which were used in a naive Bayes classifier (R e1071). The public reads were reanalyzed by TCRdb: fastp trimming at Q25, MiXCR alignment, in-frame beta chains only. Records with the same CDR3 protein are collapsed into one entry carrying the most frequent genes and DNA. The V and J calls were not made by the authors but by TCRdb's processing. The sample has under 450,000 distinct CDR3 sequences on record, approximately 13% of them singletons. The top ten clonotypes cover around 21% of the sample.

With regard to this clonotype: Its specific antigen is unknown. No base quality values were provided; no much bigger clone lies one nucleotide off.

The full study reports these points: Sample size was not statistically predetermined, and investigators were not blinded to group allocation. In cross-validation, a model built on a 13 V-J signature told ophthalmopathy apart from stable hyperthyroidism with approximately 90% sensitivity and about 81% specificity, and in testing the same model reached 80%/75%. In validation, the model predicted progression to ophthalmopathy a median of about 5.9 months before onset, with approximately 68% sensitivity and about 72% specificity. Most expanded thyroid clonotypes (frequency above 0.001) were also detected in blood, a finding suggesting that blood repertoires may reflect thyroid immune responses.

V and J are truncated by 5 bases and 1 base respectively, leaving an intervening sequence of 9 bases. Including the terminal cysteine and phenylalanine, the CDR3 comprises 14 residues. Only the CDR3 DNA is retained, 42 bases long and in frame from the first base. From the germline V gene (reference sequence), CDR1 is LNHDA and CDR2 is SQIVND. The chain is made from TRBV19 and TRBJ1-5; TRBD1 could be the D gene, as 5 bases match. This clonotype was sampled from a man younger than 45 with Graves' hyperthyroidism that later progressed to Graves' ophthalmopathy. Sequencing was done on a sample of blood. The nucleotide sequence reads as follows: TGTGCCAGTAGTGGCCGGGACAGCAATCAGCCCCAGCATTTT. Its amino acids are CASSGRDSNQPQHF.